One T cell receptor beta chain is described in this entry. The same CDR3 also results from other DNA sequences found in this sample. The data were taken from a study of shared clonotypes between healthy human individuals. Each sorted subset replicate got 200 ng genomic DNA, tens of thousands of genomes. The table came from immunoSEQ multiplex PCR; TCRdb's copy has only in-frame clones and leaves some out. This sample has 2 million to 2.5 million clones; more than 80% occur once, and the top ten carry around 0.4%. Each of the donors was a healthy adult who was HIV-negative and had not had a recent acute infection or vaccination. CD4+ cell separation produced CD45RA+ naive and CD45RA-negative memory subsets. V lost 4 bases and J 8 bases, leaving 11 bases between the germline ends. The CDR3 is 12 residues long. Per germline, CDR1 MDHEN and CDR2 SYDVKM.

Source material: naive CD4+ T cells from PBMCs. Documented subset: CD45RA+ positively selected. This receptor was obtained from a man between 18 and 29 years old in good health. Some clones in this sample may be carry-over from other donors' samples. This chain connects TRBV28 to TRBJ1-2; D is uncertain. The CDR3 sequence: CASSSQGRGYTF. In DNA form, the CDR3 reads TGTGCCAGCAGTTCCCAAGGGAGAGGCTACACCTTC.